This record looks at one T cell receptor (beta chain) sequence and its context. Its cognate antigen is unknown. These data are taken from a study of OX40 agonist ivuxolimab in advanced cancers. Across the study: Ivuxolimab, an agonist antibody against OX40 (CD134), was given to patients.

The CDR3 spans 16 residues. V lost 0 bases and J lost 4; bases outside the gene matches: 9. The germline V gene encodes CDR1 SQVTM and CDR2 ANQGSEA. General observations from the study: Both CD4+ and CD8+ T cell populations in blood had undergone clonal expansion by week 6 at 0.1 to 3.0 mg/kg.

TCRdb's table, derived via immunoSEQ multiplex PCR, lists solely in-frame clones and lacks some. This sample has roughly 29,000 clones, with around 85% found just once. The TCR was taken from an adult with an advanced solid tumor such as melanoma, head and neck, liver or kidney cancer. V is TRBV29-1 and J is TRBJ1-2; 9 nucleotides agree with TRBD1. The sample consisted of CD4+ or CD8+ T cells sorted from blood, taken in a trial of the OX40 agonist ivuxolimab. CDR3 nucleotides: TGCAGCGTTGAAGATGAGGGGACAGGGAGCGGCTATGGCTACACCTTC. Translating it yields CSVEDEGTGSGYGYTF.